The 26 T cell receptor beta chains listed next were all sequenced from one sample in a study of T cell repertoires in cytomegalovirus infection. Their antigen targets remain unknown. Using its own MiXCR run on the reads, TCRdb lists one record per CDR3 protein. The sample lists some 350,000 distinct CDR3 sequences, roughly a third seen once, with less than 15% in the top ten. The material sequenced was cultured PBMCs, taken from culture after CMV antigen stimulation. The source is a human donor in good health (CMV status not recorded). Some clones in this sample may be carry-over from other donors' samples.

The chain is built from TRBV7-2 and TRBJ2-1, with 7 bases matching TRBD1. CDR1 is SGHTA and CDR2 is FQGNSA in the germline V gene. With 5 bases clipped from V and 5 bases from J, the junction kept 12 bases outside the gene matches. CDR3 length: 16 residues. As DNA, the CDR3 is TGTGCCAGCAGCCTTCCGACAGGGATGACTAACAATGAGCAGTTCTTC. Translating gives CASSLPTGMTNNEQFF.

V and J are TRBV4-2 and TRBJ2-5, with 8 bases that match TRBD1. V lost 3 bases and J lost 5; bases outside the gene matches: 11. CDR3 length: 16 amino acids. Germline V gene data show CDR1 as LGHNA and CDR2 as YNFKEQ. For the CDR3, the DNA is TGTGCCAGCAGCCACGGAACCCGACAGGGGAGGGAGACCCAGTACTTC. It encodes CASSHGTRQGRETQYF.

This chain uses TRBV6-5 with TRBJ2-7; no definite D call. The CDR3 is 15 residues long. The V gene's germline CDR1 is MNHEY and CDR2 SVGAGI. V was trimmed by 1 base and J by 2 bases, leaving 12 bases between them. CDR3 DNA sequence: TGTGCCAGCAGTTACTTGCTGGGTTCGGCCTACGAGCAGTACTTC. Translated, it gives CASSYLLGSAYEQYF.

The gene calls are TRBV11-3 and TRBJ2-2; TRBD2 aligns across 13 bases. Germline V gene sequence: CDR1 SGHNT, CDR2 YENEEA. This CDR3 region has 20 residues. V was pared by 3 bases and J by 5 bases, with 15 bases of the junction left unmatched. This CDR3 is CASSFNYYGLAGEVTGELFF. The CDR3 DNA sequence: TGTGCCAGCAGCTTCAATTACTACGGACTAGCGGGAGAAGTAACCGGGGAGCTGTTTTTT.

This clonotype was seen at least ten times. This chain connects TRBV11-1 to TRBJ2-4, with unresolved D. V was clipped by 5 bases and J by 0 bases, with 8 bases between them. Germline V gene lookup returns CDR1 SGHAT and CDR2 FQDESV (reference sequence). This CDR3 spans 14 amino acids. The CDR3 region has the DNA TGTGCCAGCAGCCTGGCCCTAGCCAAAAACATTCAGTACTTC. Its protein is CASSLALAKNIQYF.

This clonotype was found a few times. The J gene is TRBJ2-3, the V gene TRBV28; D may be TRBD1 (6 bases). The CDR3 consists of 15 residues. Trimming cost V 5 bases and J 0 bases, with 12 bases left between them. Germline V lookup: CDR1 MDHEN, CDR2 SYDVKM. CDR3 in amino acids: CASSPRTESTDTQYF. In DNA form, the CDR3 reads TGTGCCAGCAGTCCAAGGACAGAGAGCACAGATACGCAGTATTTT.

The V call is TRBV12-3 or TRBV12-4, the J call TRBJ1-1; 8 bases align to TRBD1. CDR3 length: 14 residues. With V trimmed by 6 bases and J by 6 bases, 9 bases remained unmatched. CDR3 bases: TGTGCCAGCAGCGTACCGGGACAGGTCCCTGAAGCTTTCTTT. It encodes CASSVPGQVPEAFF.

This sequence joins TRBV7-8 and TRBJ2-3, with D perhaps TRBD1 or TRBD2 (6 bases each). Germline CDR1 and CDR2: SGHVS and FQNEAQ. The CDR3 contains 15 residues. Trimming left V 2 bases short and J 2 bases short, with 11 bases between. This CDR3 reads CASSLSGGITDTQYF. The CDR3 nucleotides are TGTGCCAGCAGCTTATCCGGGGGCATCACAGATACGCAGTATTTT.

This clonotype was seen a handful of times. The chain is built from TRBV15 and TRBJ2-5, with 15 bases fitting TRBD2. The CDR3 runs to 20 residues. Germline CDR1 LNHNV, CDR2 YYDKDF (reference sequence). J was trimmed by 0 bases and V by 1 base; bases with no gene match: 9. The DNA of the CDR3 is TGTGCCACCAGCAGAGCGCCCGGGACTAGCGGGAGGACGTACCAAGAGACCCAGTACTTC. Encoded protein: CATSRAPGTSGRTYQETQYF.

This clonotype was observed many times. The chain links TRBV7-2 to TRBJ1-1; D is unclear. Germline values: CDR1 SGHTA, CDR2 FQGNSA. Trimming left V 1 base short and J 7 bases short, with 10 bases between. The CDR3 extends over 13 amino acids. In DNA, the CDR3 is TGTGCCAGCAGCTTAGGAGGAAGGAATGAAGCTTTCTTT. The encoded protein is CASSLGGRNEAFF.

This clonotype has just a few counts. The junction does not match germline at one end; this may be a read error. The CDR3 sequence is CASSQTGFNQPQHF. The CDR3 nucleotides are TGTGCCAGCAGCCAGACAGGGTTTAATCAGCCCCAGCATTTT. The chain is built from TRBV4-1 and TRBJ1-5, with 7 bases that match TRBD1. Germline lookup yields CDR1 MGHRA and CDR2 YSYEKL. The CDR3 spans 14 residues.

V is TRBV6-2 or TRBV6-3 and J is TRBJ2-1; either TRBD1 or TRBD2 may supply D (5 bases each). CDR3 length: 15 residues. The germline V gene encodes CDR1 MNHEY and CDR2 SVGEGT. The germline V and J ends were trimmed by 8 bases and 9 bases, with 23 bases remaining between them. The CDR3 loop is CASLLGDLGMGEQFF. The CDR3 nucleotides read TGTGCCAGCCTTTTAGGGGACCTAGGGATGGGTGAGCAGTTCTTC.

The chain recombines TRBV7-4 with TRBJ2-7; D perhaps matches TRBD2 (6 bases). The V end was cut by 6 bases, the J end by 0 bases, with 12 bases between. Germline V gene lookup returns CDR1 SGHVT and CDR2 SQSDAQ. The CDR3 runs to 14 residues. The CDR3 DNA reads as TGTGCCAGCAGGCGGGACTTCACCTCCTACGAGCAGTACTTC. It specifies CASRRDFTSYEQYF.

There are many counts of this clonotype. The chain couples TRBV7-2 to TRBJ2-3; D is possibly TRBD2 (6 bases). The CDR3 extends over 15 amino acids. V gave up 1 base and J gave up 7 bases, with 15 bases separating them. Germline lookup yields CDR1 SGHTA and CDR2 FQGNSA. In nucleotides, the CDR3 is TGTGCCAGCAGCTTAGAGTCGGGGGTTAGCCATACGCAGTATTTT. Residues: CASSLESGVSHTQYF.

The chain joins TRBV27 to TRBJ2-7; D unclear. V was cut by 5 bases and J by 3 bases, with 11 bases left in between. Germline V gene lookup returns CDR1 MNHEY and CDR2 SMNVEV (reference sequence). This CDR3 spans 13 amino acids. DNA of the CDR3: TGTGCCAGCAGTGTCGCAGTCCGCTACGAGCAGTACTTC. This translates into CASSVAVRYEQYF.

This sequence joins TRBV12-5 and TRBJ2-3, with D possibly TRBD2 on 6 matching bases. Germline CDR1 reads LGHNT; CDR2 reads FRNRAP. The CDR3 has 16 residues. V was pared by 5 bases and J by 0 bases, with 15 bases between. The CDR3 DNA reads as TGTGCTAGTGGTCACCCGCGGGGTGGGAGCACAGATACGCAGTATTTT. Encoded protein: CASGHPRGGSTDTQYF.

For the CDR3, the DNA is TGTGCCAGCAGCTTGGGTTCGGTTAGGAGTGAAGCTTTCTTT. Its protein is CASSLGSVRSEAFF. J is TRBJ1-1 and V is TRBV5-5; D gene unclear. Trimming took off 0 bases at V and 7 bases at J, with 13 bases between the two ends. The CDR3 loop spans 14 amino acids. Germline CDR1 is SGHKS and CDR2 is YYEKEE (reference sequence).

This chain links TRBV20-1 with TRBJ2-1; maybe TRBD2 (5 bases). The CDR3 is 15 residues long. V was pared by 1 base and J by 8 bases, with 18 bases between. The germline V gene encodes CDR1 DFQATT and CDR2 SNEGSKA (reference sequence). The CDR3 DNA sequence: TGCAGTGCTAGAGGTAGGACTTCCAGTGTGCATGAGCAGTTCTTC. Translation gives CSARGRTSSVHEQFF.

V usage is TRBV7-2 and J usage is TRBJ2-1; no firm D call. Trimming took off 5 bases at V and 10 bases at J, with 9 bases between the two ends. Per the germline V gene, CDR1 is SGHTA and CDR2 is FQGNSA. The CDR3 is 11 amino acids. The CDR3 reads CASSHGEEQFF. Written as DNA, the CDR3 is TGTGCCAGCAGCCATGGCGAAGAGCAGTTCTTC.

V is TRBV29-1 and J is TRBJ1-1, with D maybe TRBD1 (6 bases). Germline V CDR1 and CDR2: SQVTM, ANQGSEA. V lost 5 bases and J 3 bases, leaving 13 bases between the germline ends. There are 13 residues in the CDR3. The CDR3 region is CSVSVGGHTEAFF. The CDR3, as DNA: TGCAGCGTTTCGGTCGGGGGCCACACTGAAGCTTTCTTT.

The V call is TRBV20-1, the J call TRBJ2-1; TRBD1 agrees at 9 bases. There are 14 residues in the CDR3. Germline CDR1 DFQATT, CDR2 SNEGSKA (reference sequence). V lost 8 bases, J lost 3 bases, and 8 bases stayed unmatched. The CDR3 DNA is TGCAGTTCACCTGGACAGGGGAACTACAATGAGCAGTTCTTC. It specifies CSSPGQGNYNEQFF.

The CDR3 here is CASTQRVTNSGNTIYF. The DNA of the CDR3 is TGTGCCAGCACCCAAAGGGTCACCAACTCTGGAAACACCATATATTTT. The chain is built from TRBV12-3 or TRBV12-4 and TRBJ1-3; D is ambiguous. Trimming pared 7 bases from V and 0 bases from J, leaving 16 bases between. CDR3 length: 16 amino acids.

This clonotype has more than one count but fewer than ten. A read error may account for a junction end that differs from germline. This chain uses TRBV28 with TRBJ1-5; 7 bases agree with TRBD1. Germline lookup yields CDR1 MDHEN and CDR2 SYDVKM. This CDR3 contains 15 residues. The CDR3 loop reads CASTPLGGGNQPQHF. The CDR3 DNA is TGTGCCAGCACTCCCCTGGGAGGGGGCAACCAGCCCCAGCATTTT.

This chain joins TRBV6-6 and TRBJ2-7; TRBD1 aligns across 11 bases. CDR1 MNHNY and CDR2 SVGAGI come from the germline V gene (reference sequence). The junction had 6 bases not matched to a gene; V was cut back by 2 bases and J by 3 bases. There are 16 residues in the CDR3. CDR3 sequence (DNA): TGTGCCAGCAGTTACCGGACAGGGGGCGAACACTACGAGCAGTACGTC. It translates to CASSYRTGGEHYEQYV.

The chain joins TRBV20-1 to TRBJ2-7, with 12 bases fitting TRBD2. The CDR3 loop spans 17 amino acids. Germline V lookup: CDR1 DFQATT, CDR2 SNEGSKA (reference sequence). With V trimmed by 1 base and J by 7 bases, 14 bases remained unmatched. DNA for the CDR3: TGCAGTGCTAGAGCGACTAGCGGGAGACCCACATCGGGGGAGCAGTACGTC. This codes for CSARATSGRPTSGEQYV.

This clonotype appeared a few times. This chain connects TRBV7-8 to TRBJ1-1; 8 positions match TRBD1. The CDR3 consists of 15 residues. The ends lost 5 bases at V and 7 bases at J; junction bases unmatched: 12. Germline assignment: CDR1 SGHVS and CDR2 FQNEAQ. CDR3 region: CASSPRQGSRDEAFF. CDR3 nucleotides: TGTGCCAGCAGCCCGCGACAGGGGTCGAGGGATGAAGCTTTCTTT.